This record looks at one T cell receptor beta chain sequence and its context. Its antigen is as yet unknown. The data were taken from a study of radiation and T cells in renal cell carcinoma. CDR3 size: 12 residues. Germline V gives CDR1 SGHRS, CDR2 YFSETQ. V was trimmed by 2 bases and J by 8 bases, leaving 8 bases between them. The assay was immunoSEQ multiplex PCR, and TCRdb's table has in-frame clones only and misses some. The repertoire consists of approximately 65,000 clones, with 70% to 80% occurring once and the leading ten covering around 7%. Study-wide results and limits: From baseline, blood top tumor clonotypes peaked at 2 weeks post-radiation. Baseline intratumoral clonotype presence is unknown without pretreatment biopsies.

The time point denotes: blood 4 weeks post-SBRT, at nephrectomy. Treatment described: 15 Gy SBRT to primary tumor, nephrectomy 4 weeks later. After SBRT, blood was collected at 2 and 4 weeks, plus baseline. The tumor was a clear cell renal cell carcinoma. The clonotype was recovered from a man in his sixties with renal cell carcinoma. V gene TRBV5-1 combines with J gene TRBJ2-1; D may be TRBD2 (5 bases). The sequencing used blood, collected from a patient whose treatment included radiotherapy and nephrectomy. The CDR3 DNA follows: TGCGCCAGCAGCTTAACTAGATATGAGCAGTTCTTC. Protein: CASSLTRYEQFF.